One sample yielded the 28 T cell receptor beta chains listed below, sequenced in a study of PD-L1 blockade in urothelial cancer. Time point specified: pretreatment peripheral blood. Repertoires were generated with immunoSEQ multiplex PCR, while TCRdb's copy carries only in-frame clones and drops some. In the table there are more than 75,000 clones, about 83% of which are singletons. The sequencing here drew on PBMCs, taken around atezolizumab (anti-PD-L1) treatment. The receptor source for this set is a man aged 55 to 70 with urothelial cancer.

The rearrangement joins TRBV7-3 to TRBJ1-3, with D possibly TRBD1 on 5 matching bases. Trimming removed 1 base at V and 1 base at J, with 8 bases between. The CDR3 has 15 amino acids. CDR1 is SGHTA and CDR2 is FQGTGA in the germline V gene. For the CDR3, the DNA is TGTGCCAGCAGCTTAAACTCAGGGTCTGGAAACACCATATATTTT. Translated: CASSLNSGSGNTIYF.

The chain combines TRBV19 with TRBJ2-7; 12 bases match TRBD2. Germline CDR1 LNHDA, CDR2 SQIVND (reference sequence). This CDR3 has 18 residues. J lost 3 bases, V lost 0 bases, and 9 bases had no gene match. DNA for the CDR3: TGTGCCAGTAGTATAGATCCGATTGGACTAGCGGGGAGCTACGAGCAGTACTTC. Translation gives CASSIDPIGLAGSYEQYF.

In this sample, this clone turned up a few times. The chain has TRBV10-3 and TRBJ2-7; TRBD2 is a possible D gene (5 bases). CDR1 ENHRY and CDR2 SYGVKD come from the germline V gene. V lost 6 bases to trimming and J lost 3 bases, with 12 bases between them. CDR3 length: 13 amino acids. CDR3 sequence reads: CAIRRIGSYEQYF. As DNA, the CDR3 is TGTGCCATCAGACGGATTGGGAGCTACGAGCAGTACTTC.

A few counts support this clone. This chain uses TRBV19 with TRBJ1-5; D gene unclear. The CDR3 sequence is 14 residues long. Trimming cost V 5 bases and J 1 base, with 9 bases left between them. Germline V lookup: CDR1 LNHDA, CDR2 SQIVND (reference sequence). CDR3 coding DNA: TGTGCCAGTAGTGGAGGGTGGAGCAATCAGCCCCAGCATTTT. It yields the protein CASSGGWSNQPQHF.

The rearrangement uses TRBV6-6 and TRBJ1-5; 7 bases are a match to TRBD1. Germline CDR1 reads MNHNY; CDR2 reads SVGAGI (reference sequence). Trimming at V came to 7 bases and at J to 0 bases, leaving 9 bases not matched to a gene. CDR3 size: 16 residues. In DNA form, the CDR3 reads TGTGCCAGCACCCAGGGACAGTCCTATAGCAATCAGCCCCAGCATTTT. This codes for CASTQGQSYSNQPQHF.

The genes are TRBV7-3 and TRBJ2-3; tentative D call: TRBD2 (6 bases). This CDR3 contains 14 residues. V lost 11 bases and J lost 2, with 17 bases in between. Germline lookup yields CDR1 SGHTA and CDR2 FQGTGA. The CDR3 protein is CALARAGSTDTQYF. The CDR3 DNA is TGTGCCCTCGCCCGGGCGGGGTCCACAGATACGCAGTATTTT.

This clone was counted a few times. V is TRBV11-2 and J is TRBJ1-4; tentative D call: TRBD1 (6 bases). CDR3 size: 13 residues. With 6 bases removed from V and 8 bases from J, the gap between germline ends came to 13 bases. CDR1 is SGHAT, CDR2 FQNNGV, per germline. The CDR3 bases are TGTGCCAGCAGTCCCCAGGGGCCCGAAAAACTGTTTTTT. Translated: CASSPQGPEKLFF.

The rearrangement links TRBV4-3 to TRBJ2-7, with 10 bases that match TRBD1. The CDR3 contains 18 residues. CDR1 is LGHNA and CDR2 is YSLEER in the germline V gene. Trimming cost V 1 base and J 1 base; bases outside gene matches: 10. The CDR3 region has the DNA TGCGCCAGCAGCCAAGCCTACTCCGGGACAGGGGTTTCCTACGAGCAGTACTTC. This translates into CASSQAYSGTGVSYEQYF.

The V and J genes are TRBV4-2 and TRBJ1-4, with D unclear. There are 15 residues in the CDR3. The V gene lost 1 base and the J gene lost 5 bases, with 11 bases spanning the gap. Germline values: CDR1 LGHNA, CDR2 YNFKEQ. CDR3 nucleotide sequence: TGTGCCAGCAGCCAAGTGGGCAGAACAAATGAAAAACTGTTTTTT. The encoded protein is CASSQVGRTNEKLFF.

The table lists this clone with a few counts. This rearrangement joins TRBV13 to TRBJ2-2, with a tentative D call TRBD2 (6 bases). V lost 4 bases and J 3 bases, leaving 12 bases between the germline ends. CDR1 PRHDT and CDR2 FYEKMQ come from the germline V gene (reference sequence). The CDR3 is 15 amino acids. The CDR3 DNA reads TGTGCCAGCAGCTCCGGACTACCATACACCGGGGAGCTGTTTTTT. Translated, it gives CASSSGLPYTGELFF.

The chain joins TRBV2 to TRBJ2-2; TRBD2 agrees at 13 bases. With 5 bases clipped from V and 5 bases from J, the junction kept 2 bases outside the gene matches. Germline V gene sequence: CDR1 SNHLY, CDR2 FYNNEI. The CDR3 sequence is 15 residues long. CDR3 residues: CASSLGLAGTGELFF. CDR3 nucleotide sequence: TGTGCCAGCAGTCTGGGACTAGCGGGGACCGGGGAGCTGTTTTTT.

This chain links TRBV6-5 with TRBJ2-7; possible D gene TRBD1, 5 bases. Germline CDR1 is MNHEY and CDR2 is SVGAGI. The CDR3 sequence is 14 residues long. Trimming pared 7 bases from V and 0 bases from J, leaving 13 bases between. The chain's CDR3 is CASIRNRNSYEQYF. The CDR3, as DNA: TGTGCCAGCATAAGGAACAGGAACTCCTACGAGCAGTACTTC.

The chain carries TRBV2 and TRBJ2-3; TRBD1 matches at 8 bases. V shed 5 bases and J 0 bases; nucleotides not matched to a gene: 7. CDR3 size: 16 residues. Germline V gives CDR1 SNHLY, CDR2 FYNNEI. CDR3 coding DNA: TGTGCCAGCAGTATTCGACAGGGGACGAGCACAGATACGCAGTATTTT. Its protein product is CASSIRQGTSTDTQYF.

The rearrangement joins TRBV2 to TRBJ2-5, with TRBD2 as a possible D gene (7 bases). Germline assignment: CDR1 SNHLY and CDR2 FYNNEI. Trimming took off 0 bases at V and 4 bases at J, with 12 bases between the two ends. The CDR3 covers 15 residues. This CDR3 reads CASSEAPRGGETQYF. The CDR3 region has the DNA TGTGCCAGCAGTGAAGCGCCAAGGGGGGGAGAGACCCAGTACTTC.

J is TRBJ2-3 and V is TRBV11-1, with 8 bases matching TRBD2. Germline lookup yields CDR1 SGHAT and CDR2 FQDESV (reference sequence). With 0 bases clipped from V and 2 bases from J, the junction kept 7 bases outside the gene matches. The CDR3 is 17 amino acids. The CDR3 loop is CASSLAVTTSVTDTQYF. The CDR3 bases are TGTGCCAGCAGCTTAGCGGTAACGACTAGCGTCACAGATACGCAGTATTTT. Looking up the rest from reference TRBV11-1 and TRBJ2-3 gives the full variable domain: EAEVAQSPRYKITEKSQAVAFWCDPISGHATLYWYRQILGQGPELLVQFQDESVVDDSQLPKDRFSAERLKGVDSTLKIQPAELGDSAMYLCASSLAVTTSVTDTQYFGPGTRLTVL.

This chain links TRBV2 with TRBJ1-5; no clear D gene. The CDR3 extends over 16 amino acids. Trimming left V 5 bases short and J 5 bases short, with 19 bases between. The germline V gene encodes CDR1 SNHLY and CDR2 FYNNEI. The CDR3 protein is CASSWRALVVDQPQHF. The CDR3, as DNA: TGTGCCAGCAGTTGGCGGGCCTTGGTAGTAGATCAGCCCCAGCATTTT.

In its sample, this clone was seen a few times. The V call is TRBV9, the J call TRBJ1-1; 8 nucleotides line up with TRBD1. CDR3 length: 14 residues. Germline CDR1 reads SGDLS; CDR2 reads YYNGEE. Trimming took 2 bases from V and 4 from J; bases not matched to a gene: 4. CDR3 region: CASSVDRVPTEAFF. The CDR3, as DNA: TGTGCCAGCAGCGTGGACAGGGTACCCACTGAAGCTTTCTTT.

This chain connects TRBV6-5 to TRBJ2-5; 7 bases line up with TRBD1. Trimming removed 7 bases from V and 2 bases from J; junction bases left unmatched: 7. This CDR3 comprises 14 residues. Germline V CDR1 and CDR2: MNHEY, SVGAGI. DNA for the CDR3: TGTGCCAGCACTTCGGACAGGAAACAAGAGACCCAGTACTTC. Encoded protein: CASTSDRKQETQYF.

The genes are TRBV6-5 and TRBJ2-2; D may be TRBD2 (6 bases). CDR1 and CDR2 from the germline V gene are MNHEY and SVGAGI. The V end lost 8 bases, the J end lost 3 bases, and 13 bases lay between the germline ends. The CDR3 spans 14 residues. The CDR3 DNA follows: TGTGCCAGCGGAGGGGACGGAGACACCGGGGAGCTGTTTTTT. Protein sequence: CASGGDGDTGELFF.

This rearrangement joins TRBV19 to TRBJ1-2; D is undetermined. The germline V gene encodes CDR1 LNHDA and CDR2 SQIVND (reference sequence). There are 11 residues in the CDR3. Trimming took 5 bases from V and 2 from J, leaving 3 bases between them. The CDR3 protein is CASSPNYGYTF. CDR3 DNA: TGTGCCAGTAGTCCGAACTATGGCTACACCTTC.

CDR3 region: CASSLGFGGLYEQYF. CDR3 DNA sequence: TGTGCCAGCAGCTTAGGATTCGGCGGCCTCTACGAGCAGTACTTC. The chain employs TRBV7-2 and TRBJ2-7; D unclear. This CDR3 is 15 amino acids long. V lost 1 base and J 3 bases, leaving 13 bases between the germline ends. Germline-derived CDR1 and CDR2 are SGHTA and FQGNSA. Full variable domain (remainder filled in from reference TRBV7-2 and TRBJ2-7): GAGVSQSPSNKVTEKGKDVELRCDPISGHTALYWYRQSLGQGLEFLIYFQGNSAPDKSGLPSDRFSAERTGGSVSTLTIQRTQQEDSAVYLCASSLGFGGLYEQYFGPGTRLTVT.

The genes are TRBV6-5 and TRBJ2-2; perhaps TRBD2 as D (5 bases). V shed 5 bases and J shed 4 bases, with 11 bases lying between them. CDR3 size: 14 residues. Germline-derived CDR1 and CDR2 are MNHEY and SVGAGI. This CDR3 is CASSREKGTGELFF. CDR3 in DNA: TGTGCCAGCAGTCGGGAAAAGGGCACCGGGGAGCTGTTTTTT.

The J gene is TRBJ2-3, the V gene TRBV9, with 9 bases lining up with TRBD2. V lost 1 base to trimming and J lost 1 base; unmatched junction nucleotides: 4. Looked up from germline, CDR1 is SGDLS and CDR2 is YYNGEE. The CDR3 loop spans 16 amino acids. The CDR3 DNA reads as TGTGCCAGCAGCGTACTGCCTAGCGGGGGCACAGATACGCAGTATTTT. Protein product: CASSVLPSGGTDTQYF.

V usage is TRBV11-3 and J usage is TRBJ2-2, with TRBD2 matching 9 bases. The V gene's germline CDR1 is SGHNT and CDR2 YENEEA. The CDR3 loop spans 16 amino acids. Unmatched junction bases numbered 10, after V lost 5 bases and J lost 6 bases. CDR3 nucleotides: TGTGCCAGCAGCGGGGTAGCGGGAGCCTCCTCCGGGGAGCTGTTTTTT. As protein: CASSGVAGASSGELFF.

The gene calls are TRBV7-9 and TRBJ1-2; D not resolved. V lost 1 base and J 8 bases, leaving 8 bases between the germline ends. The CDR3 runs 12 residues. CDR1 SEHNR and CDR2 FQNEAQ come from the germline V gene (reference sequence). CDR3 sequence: CASSLVGGGYTF. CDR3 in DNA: TGTGCCAGCAGCTTAGTAGGAGGGGGCTACACCTTC.

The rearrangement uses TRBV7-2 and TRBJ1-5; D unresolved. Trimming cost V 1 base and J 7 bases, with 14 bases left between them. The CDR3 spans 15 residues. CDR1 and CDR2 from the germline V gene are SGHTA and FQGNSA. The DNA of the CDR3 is TGTGCCAGCAGCTTAGGTCAGTACACCATACAGCCCCAGCATTTT. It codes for CASSLGQYTIQPQHF. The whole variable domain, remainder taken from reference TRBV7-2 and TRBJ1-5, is GAGVSQSPSNKVTEKGKDVELRCDPISGHTALYWYRQSLGQGLEFLIYFQGNSAPDKSGLPSDRFSAERTGGSVSTLTIQRTQQEDSAVYLCASSLGQYTIQPQHFGDGTRLSIL.

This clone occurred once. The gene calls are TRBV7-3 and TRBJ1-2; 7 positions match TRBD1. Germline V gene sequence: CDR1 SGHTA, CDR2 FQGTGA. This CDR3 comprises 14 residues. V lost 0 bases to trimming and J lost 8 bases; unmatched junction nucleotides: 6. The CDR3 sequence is CASSLTGGGWGYTF. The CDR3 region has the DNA TGTGCCAGCAGCTTAACAGGGGGCGGCTGGGGCTACACCTTC.

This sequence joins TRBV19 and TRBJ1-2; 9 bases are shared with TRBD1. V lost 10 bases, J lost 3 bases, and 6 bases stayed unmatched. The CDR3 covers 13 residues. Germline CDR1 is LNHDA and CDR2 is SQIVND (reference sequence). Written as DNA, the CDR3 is TGTGCCACCACGGACAGGGGTGACTATGGCTACACCTTC. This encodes CATTDRGDYGYTF.